These T cell receptor beta chains were read from a single sample in a study of blood T cell repertoires in COVID-19. Assay used: immunoSEQ multiplex PCR; TCRdb lists only in-frame clones, some missing. The table lists roughly 250,000 clones, 85% to 90% of them singletons. Sequencing was done on a sample of peripheral blood. These receptors all come from a woman aged 25 to 45 with COVID-19, enrolled during active disease. CDR3s include the opening cysteine and the closing phenylalanine or tryptophan. The order of the fields is D gene, V gene, CDR3 protein. The D gene is left open where the match is weak.

.	TRBV9	CASSVDRGGYEQYF
.	TRBV5-6	CASSLRQAGNTGELFF
.	TRBV4-2	CASSQESRGGNTGELFF
.	TRBV2	CASSVTYNEQFF
TRBD2	TRBV27	CASSLAGGTGELFF
TRBD1	TRBV28	CASSLLGQGGFQPQHF
.	TRBV11-2	CASSLVPTLTGGNTIYF
.	TRBV27	CASSLSSEANTEAFF
TRBD1	TRBV4-1	CASSRQDRGRYEQYF
.	TRBV4-2	CASSQDGGRGGYTGELFF
.	TRBV5-1	CASNSLIGGWSTDTQYF
.	TRBV28	CASGSSYNEQFF
.	TRBV9	CASSARTAYGYTF
.	TRBV24-1	CATSTAGTSTDTQYF
.	TRBV19	CASSIGNTEAFF
TRBD2	TRBV2	CASSGGGAGETQYF
.	TRBV6-5	CASKSLQSNGYTF
.	TRBV7-9	CASAGQNTDTQYF
.	TRBV5-4	CASSYKQGYTEAFF
.	TRBV6-1	CASSELSGANVLTF
TRBD1	TRBV29-1	CSALPGQGTYEQYF
.	TRBV10-2	CASWRGLDEQFF
.	TRBV5-1	CASSLVLSESEQYF
.	TRBV4-1	CASSRTGGGSRTDTQYF
.	TRBV2	CASRAYGYTF
.	TRBV6-5	CASSPFGANYGYTF
.	TRBV5-1	CASSLGAGPGSYEQYF
.	TRBV12-3/TRBV12-4	CASRTRGPGELFF
.	TRBV4-1	CASSQDGRGYYGYTF
.	TRBV28	CATRGGVVEAFF
TRBD1	TRBV7-9	CASSLTLIRDRVDEQYF
TRBD1	TRBV5-1	CASSLGTGSGEQYF
.	TRBV30	CAWRDSYEQYF
.	TRBV3-1/TRBV3-2	CASSLRETQYF
.	TRBV30	CAWRGRSTYEQYF
.	TRBV19	CASSIVQNNEQFF
.	TRBV28	CASSPRGSNQPQHF
.	TRBV6-5	CASTPISGNTIYF
.	TRBV12-5	CASDTQNTEAFF
.	TRBV4-2	CASSQDSLAYQPQHF
.	TRBV6-1	CASSEVSLVDTQYF
TRBD2	TRBV28	CASSLYAGPGGGETQYF
.	TRBV5-6	CASSRDRGHNQPQHF
.	TRBV7-9	CASSSGLAKNIQYF
TRBD1	TRBV5-1	CASTISGGNTEAFF
TRBD2	TRBV6-1	CASSEPGLADNEQFF
.	TRBV2	CASRPGHTLYEQYF
TRBD1	TRBV7-9	CASSSFYRGSSYEQYF
TRBD1	TRBV19	CATLDRSYGYTF
TRBD1	TRBV18	CASSPLGQGTTLNTEAFF